The 9 T cell receptor beta chains below were found in one sample sequenced in a study of radiotherapy plus CTLA-4 blockade in lung cancer. Measured with immunoSEQ multiplex PCR; TCRdb has only the in-frame clones, and not every one. The sample has approximately 80,000 clones, 78% seen once. The specimen comprised peripheral blood, sampled from a patient treated with radiotherapy plus ipilimumab. Source of these receptors: a human donor with non-small cell lung cancer whose response to radiotherapy plus ipilimumab could not be evaluated. Some clones in this sample may be carry-over from other donors' samples.

The chain carries TRBV5-4 and TRBJ1-3; D is uncertain. Germline V gives CDR1 SGHNT, CDR2 YYREEE (reference sequence). V was shortened by 1 base and J by 2 bases, with 7 bases between the two germline ends. This CDR3 region has 14 residues. Here the CDR3 reads CASSLRGAGNTIYF. Here the CDR3 DNA reads TGTGCCAGCAGCTTGCGAGGTGCTGGAAACACCATATATTTT.

The J gene is TRBJ2-2, the V gene TRBV5-4; D might be TRBD2 (6 bases). This CDR3 spans 16 amino acids. Germline V gives CDR1 SGHNT, CDR2 YYREEE (reference sequence). V lost 4 bases to trimming and J lost 3 bases, with 16 bases between them. The CDR3 nucleotides read TGTGCCAGCAGCCCCGGGGGAACCGCTGACACCGGGGAGCTGTTTTTT. This gives the protein CASSPGGTADTGELFF.

The chain uses TRBV4-1 and TRBJ2-2, with D possibly matching TRBD2 (7 bases). Deletions cut 1 base from V and 7 bases from J, with 13 bases between. The CDR3 runs to 15 residues. Germline lookup yields CDR1 MGHRA and CDR2 YSYEKL. In DNA, the CDR3 is TGCGCCAGCAGCCAAGCTGGGAGGGGGGTCGGGGAGCTGTTTTTT. Translated, it gives CASSQAGRGVGELFF.

The rearrangement links TRBV5-1 to TRBJ2-7; 12 nucleotides match TRBD2. Germline CDR1 is SGHRS and CDR2 is YFSETQ. The CDR3 totals 15 residues. The trim removed 1 base at V and 2 bases at J, leaving 1 base unmatched. The CDR3 DNA reads TGCGCCAGCAGCTTGACTAGCGGGGGGCCCTACGAGCAGTACTTC. Translating gives CASSLTSGGPYEQYF. Variable domain in full (rest from reference TRBV5-1 and TRBJ2-7): KAGVTQTPRYLIKTRGQQVTLSCSPISGHRSVSWYQQTPGQGLQFLFEYFSETQRNKGNFPGRFSGRQFSNSRSEMNVSTLELGDSALYLCASSLTSGGPYEQYFGPGTRLTVT.

This chain joins TRBV11-2 and TRBJ2-1, with TRBD2 as a possible D gene (7 bases). Germline CDR1 and CDR2: SGHAT and FQNNGV. Trimming took off 7 bases at V and 2 bases at J, with 12 bases between the two ends. This CDR3 contains 14 residues. CDR3 DNA sequence: TGTGCCAGCACCCCCGGGGGGCCCTACAATGAGCAGTTCTTC. This sequence encodes CASTPGGPYNEQFF.

The chain has TRBV25-1 and TRBJ2-7; D is perhaps TRBD2 (6 bases). Looked up from germline, CDR1 is MGHDK and CDR2 is SYGVNS. The CDR3 has 16 residues. V lost 3 bases and J 2 bases, leaving 17 bases between the germline ends. DNA for the CDR3: TGTGCCAGCAGTGAGGGACTCCGGGCGCATGCCTACGAGCAGTACTTC. Translation: CASSEGLRAHAYEQYF.

The chain carries TRBV18 and TRBJ1-5; TRBD1 aligns across 9 bases. CDR1 and CDR2 (germline): KGHSH, LQKENI. V lost 4 bases to trimming and J lost 9 bases; unmatched junction nucleotides: 4. The CDR3 length is 13 residues. CDR3 sequence reads: CASSLGTGRPQHF. The CDR3 DNA reads TGTGCCAGCTCACTGGGGACAGGGAGGCCCCAGCATTTT. The full variable domain, with the rest looked up from reference TRBV18 and TRBJ1-5, is NAGVMQNPRHLVRRRGQEARLRCSPMKGHSHVYWYRQLPEEGLKFMVYLQKENIIDESGMPKERFSAEFPKEGPSILRIQQVVRGDSAAYFCASSLGTGRPQHFGDGTRLSIL.

This clone appeared a few times. The CDR3 nucleotides are TGTGCCAGCAGTTACTACAGGGGCACTGAAGCTTTCTTT. This translates into CASSYYRGTEAFF. The chain employs TRBV6-5 and TRBJ1-1; 7 nucleotides match TRBD1. The CDR3 contains 13 residues. J lost 4 bases, V lost 1 base, and 0 bases had no gene match. The germline V gene encodes CDR1 MNHEY and CDR2 SVGAGI.

The V call is TRBV18, the J call TRBJ2-3; TRBD2 matches at 9 bases. The germline gives CDR1 KGHSH, CDR2 LQKENI. The ends lost 0 bases at V and 4 bases at J; junction bases unmatched: 5. This CDR3 is 16 amino acids long. Written as DNA, the CDR3 is TGTGCCAGCTCACCACCGGTTAGCGGGGGTCCAGATACGCAGTATTTT. Protein sequence: CASSPPVSGGPDTQYF.